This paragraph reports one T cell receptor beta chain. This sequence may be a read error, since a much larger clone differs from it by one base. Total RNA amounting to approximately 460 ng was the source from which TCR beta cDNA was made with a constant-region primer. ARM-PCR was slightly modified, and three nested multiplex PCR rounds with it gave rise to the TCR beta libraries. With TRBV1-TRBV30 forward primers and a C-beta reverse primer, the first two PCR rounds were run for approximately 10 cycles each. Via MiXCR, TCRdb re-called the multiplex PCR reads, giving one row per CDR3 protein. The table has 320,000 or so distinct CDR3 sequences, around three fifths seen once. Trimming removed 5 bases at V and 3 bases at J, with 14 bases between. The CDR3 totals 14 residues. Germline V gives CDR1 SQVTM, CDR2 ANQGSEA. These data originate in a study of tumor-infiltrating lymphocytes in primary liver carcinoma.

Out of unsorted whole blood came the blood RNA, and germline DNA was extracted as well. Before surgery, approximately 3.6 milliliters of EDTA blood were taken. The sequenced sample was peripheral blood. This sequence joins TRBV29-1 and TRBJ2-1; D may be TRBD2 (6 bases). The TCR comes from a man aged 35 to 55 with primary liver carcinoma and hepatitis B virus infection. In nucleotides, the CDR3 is TGCAGCGTTCGTAAGGGACTCGACTACAATGAGCAGTTCTTC. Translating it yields CSVRKGLDYNEQFF.